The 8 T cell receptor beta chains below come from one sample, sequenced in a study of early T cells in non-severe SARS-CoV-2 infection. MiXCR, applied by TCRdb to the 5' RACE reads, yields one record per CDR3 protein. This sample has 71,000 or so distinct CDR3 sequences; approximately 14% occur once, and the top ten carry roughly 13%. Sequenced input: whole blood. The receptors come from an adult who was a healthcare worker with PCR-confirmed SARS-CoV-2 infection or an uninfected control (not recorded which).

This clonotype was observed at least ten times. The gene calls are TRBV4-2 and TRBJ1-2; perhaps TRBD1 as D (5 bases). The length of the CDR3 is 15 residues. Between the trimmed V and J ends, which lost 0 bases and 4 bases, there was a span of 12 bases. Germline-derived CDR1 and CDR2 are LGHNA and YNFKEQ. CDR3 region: CASSQDLEQVYGYTF. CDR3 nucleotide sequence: TGTGCCAGCAGCCAAGATTTAGAACAGGTCTATGGCTACACCTTC.

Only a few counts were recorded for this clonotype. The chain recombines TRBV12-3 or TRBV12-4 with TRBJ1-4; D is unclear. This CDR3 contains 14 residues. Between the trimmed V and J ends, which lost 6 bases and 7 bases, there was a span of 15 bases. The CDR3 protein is CASSGWGGAEKLFF. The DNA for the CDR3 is TGTGCCAGCAGCGGGTGGGGAGGAGCTGAAAAACTGTTTTTT.

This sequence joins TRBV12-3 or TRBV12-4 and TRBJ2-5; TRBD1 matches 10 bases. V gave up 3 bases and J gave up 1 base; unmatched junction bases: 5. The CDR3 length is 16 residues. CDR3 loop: CASSLGTGAIQETQYF. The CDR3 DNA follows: TGTGCCAGCAGTTTGGGGACAGGGGCCATCCAAGAGACCCAGTACTTC.

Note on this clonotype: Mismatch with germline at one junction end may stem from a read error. The CDR3 loop reads CTSSSRRTGEQYF. CDR3 nucleotides: TGTACCAGCAGCTCTCGGCGGACAGGCGAGCAGTACTTC. The gene calls are TRBV11-3 and TRBJ2-7; 7 bases fit TRBD1. From germline, CDR1 is SGHNT and CDR2 YENEEA. The CDR3 is made up of 13 amino acids.

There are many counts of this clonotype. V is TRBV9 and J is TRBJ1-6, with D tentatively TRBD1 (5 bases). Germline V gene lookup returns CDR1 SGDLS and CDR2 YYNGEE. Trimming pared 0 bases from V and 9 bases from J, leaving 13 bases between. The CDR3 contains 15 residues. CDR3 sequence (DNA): TGTGCCAGCAGCGTAGCTGGGGGTGGTATTTCACCCCTCCACTTT. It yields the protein CASSVAGGGISPLHF. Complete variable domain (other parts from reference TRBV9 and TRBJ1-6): DSGVTQTPKHLITATGQRVTLRCSPRSGDLSVYWYQQSLDQGLQFLIQYYNGEERAKGNILERFSAQQFPDLHSELNLSSLELGDSALYFCASSVAGGGISPLHFGNGTRLTVT.

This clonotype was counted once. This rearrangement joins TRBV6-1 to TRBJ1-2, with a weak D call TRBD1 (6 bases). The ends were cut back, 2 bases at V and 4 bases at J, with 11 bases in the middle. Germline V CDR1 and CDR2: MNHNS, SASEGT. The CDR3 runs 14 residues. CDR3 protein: CASSEWDKGYGYTF. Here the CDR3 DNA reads TGTGCCAGCAGTGAATGGGACAAGGGCTATGGCTACACCTTC.

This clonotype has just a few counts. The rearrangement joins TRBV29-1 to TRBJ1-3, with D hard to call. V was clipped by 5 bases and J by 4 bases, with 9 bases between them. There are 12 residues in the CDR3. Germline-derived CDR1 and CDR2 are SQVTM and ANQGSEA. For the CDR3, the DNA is TGCAGCGTTCGGTACGGGGGAAACACCATATATTTT. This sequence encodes CSVRYGGNTIYF.

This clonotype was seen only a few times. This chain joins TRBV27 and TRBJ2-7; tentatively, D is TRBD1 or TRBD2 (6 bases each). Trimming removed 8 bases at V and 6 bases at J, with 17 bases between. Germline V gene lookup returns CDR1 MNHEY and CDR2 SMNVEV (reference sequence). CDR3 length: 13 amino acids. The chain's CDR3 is CASRLLGGPEQYF. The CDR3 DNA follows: TGTGCCAGCCGTCTGCTGGGGGGCCCCGAGCAGTACTTC.